Listed below are T cell receptor beta chains from one sample, sequenced in a study of blood T cell repertoires in COVID-19. Here immunoSEQ multiplex PCR was the method, and the copy in TCRdb shows in-frame clones only, minus some. This sample yields 95,000 to 150,000 clones, of which roughly 77% are seen a single time; roughly 17% belongs to the top ten. Sequenced: peripheral blood. Receptors were obtained from a man in his fifties or sixties with active or convalescent COVID-19. Each CDR3 is given with its conserved first and last residue. The D gene is left open where the match is weak. Clone size is not always given. Where it is, it says once, few, many or a class for expanded clones.

v_gene: TRBV27; abundance: .; j_gene: TRBJ1-2; d_gene: .; CDR3nt: TGTGCCAGCAGTTTCCGAGGGAACTATGGCTACACCTTC; CDR3aa: CASSFRGNYGYTF
v_gene: TRBV6-5; abundance: .; j_gene: TRBJ2-2; d_gene: .; CDR3nt: TGTGCCAGCAGTTACCCTTACACCGGGGAGCTGTTTTTT; CDR3aa: CASSYPYTGELFF
v_gene: TRBV10-3; abundance: .; j_gene: TRBJ2-5; d_gene: TRBD1; CDR3nt: TGTGCCATCAGTGAGCCCCCCGACAGGGGAGTCCAGTACTTC; CDR3aa: CAISEPPDRGVQYF
v_gene: TRBV25-1; abundance: few; j_gene: TRBJ2-7; d_gene: .; CDR3nt: TGTGCCAGCAGTAGAGGGCACGAGCAGTACTTC; CDR3aa: CASSRGHEQYF
v_gene: TRBV4-1; abundance: .; j_gene: TRBJ2-1; d_gene: .; CDR3nt: TGCGCCAGCAGTCTCACTGAACGATCCTACAATGAGCAGTTCTTC; CDR3aa: CASSLTERSYNEQFF
v_gene: TRBV7-3; abundance: .; j_gene: TRBJ1-1; d_gene: .; CDR3nt: TGTGCCAGCAGCCTGGCAAGGAACACTGAAGCTTTCTTT; CDR3aa: CASSLARNTEAFF
v_gene: TRBV6-2/TRBV6-3; abundance: once; j_gene: TRBJ1-3; d_gene: .; CDR3nt: TGTGCCAGCAGTCTCTCTGGAAACACCATATATTTT; CDR3aa: CASSLSGNTIYF
v_gene: TRBV20-1; abundance: .; j_gene: TRBJ1-3; d_gene: TRBD1; CDR3nt: TGCAGTGCTGGTGGACAGGGGGCGACTGGAAACACCATATATTTT; CDR3aa: CSAGGQGATGNTIYF
v_gene: TRBV11-3; abundance: .; j_gene: TRBJ2-5; d_gene: .; CDR3nt: TGTGCCAGCAGCTTAGGCCAACTGCAAGAGACCCAGTACTTC; CDR3aa: CASSLGQLQETQYF
v_gene: TRBV5-5; abundance: .; j_gene: TRBJ2-2; d_gene: .; CDR3nt: TGTGCCAGCAGCAGCCGGGGTCCCACCGGGGAGCTGTTTTTT; CDR3aa: CASSSRGPTGELFF
v_gene: TRBV30; abundance: few; j_gene: TRBJ2-1; d_gene: TRBD2; CDR3nt: TGTGCCTGGAGGACTAGCGGAGGCCAGCCCTACAATGAGCAGTTCTTC; CDR3aa: CAWRTSGGQPYNEQFF
v_gene: TRBV7-2; abundance: .; j_gene: TRBJ1-1; d_gene: .; CDR3nt: TGTGCCAGCAGCCCGGGGGAAGGGCTAGTAGCTTTCTTT; CDR3aa: CASSPGEGLVAFF
v_gene: TRBV28; abundance: .; j_gene: TRBJ2-3; d_gene: .; CDR3nt: TGTGCCAGCAGTCCGCTAGGGGGAGACCCCACAGATACGCAGTATTTT; CDR3aa: CASSPLGGDPTDTQYF
v_gene: TRBV6-5; abundance: .; j_gene: TRBJ1-2; d_gene: .; CDR3nt: TGTGCCAGCAGGTCTCACTATGGCTACACCTTC; CDR3aa: CASRSHYGYTF
v_gene: TRBV7-8; abundance: .; j_gene: TRBJ2-1; d_gene: .; CDR3nt: TGTGCCAGCAACCACCAGAATGAGCAGTTCTTC; CDR3aa: CASNHQNEQFF
v_gene: TRBV7-8; abundance: .; j_gene: TRBJ2-1; d_gene: .; CDR3nt: TGTGCCAGCAGCTTAGCGAGGGCACGGGAGCAGTTCTTC; CDR3aa: CASSLARAREQFF
v_gene: TRBV29-1; abundance: .; j_gene: TRBJ1-1; d_gene: TRBD1; CDR3nt: TGCAGCGTCGGACAGGGAAGAGGAGGAGGGACTGAAGCTTTCTTT; CDR3aa: CSVGQGRGGGTEAFF
v_gene: TRBV5-1; abundance: .; j_gene: TRBJ2-1; d_gene: .; CDR3nt: TGCGCCAGCAGCTGGACAGCTACTTACAATGAGCAGTTCTTC; CDR3aa: CASSWTATYNEQFF
v_gene: TRBV9; abundance: .; j_gene: TRBJ2-1; d_gene: TRBD2; CDR3nt: TGTGCCAGCAGCTACCGGACTAGCGGAACCTACAATGAGCAGTTCTTC; CDR3aa: CASSYRTSGTYNEQFF
v_gene: TRBV27; abundance: .; j_gene: TRBJ2-1; d_gene: TRBD1; CDR3nt: TGTGCCAGCAGCCTTGGACAGGGAGTTTACAATGAGCAGTTCTTC; CDR3aa: CASSLGQGVYNEQFF
v_gene: TRBV3-1/TRBV3-2; abundance: .; j_gene: TRBJ2-3; d_gene: TRBD2; CDR3nt: TGTGCCAGCAGCCATAAGCGGGGTGGGGGCACAGATACGCAGTATTTT; CDR3aa: CASSHKRGGGTDTQYF
v_gene: TRBV11-2; abundance: .; j_gene: TRBJ2-2; d_gene: TRBD2; CDR3nt: TGTGCCAGCAGCTTTAGCGGGAGAGGCACCGGGGAGCTGTTTTTT; CDR3aa: CASSFSGRGTGELFF
v_gene: TRBV7-3; abundance: .; j_gene: TRBJ2-7; d_gene: TRBD1; CDR3nt: TGTGCCAGCAGCTTATATGCCGGGACAGGGTGGGAGCAGTACTTC; CDR3aa: CASSLYAGTGWEQYF
v_gene: TRBV29-1; abundance: many; j_gene: TRBJ2-5; d_gene: .; CDR3nt: TGCAGCGTAAATTTTTACCTAGACCCTTTCCAAGAGACCCAGTACTTC; CDR3aa: CSVNFYLDPFQETQYF
v_gene: TRBV10-3; abundance: few; j_gene: TRBJ1-6; d_gene: .; CDR3nt: TGTGCCATCAGTCTCCGACCTGAGCGGACCCTCCACTTT; CDR3aa: CAISLRPERTLHF
v_gene: TRBV19; abundance: .; j_gene: TRBJ2-1; d_gene: TRBD2; CDR3nt: TGTGCCAGTAGTCGAAGCGGGATGAGCTCCTACAATGAGCAGTTCTTC; CDR3aa: CASSRSGMSSYNEQFF
v_gene: TRBV27; abundance: .; j_gene: TRBJ2-5; d_gene: TRBD2; CDR3nt: TGTGCCAGCAGTTTATATCCCCGTGGGACGGGAGGAGAGACCCAGTACTTC; CDR3aa: CASSLYPRGTGGETQYF
v_gene: TRBV28; abundance: .; j_gene: TRBJ2-7; d_gene: TRBD1; CDR3nt: TGTGCCAGCAGTGTGCGACAGGGCGCTAATACCCAGAGCTCCTACGAGCAGTACTTC; CDR3aa: CASSVRQGANTQSSYEQYF
v_gene: TRBV6-2/TRBV6-3; abundance: .; j_gene: TRBJ1-1; d_gene: .; CDR3nt: TGTGCCAGCAGTCCACTCCACGGGAGGAGCACTGAAGCTTTCTTT; CDR3aa: CASSPLHGRSTEAFF
v_gene: TRBV5-5; abundance: .; j_gene: TRBJ2-7; d_gene: .; CDR3nt: TGTGCCAGCAGCTTTCTCAGGGGAGGGGGGTACGAGCAGTACTTC; CDR3aa: CASSFLRGGGYEQYF
v_gene: TRBV12-3/TRBV12-4; abundance: .; j_gene: TRBJ1-5; d_gene: .; CDR3nt: TGTGCCAGCAGTCCGGGGGGGGATCAGCCCCAGCATTTT; CDR3aa: CASSPGGDQPQHF
v_gene: TRBV28; abundance: .; j_gene: TRBJ1-1; d_gene: .; CDR3nt: TGTGCCAGCAGTTTAGTTGGGGGGACCACTATGAACACTGAAGCTTTCTTT; CDR3aa: CASSLVGGTTMNTEAFF
v_gene: TRBV3-1/TRBV3-2; abundance: .; j_gene: TRBJ2-7; d_gene: .; CDR3nt: TGTGCCAGCAGCCAAGTCGGAGGTTCCGAGCAGTACTTC; CDR3aa: CASSQVGGSEQYF
v_gene: TRBV18; abundance: few; j_gene: TRBJ1-1; d_gene: .; CDR3nt: TGTGCCAGCGCGACAGTATCGAAGGCTGAAGCTTTCTTT; CDR3aa: CASATVSKAEAFF
v_gene: TRBV15; abundance: .; j_gene: TRBJ2-5; d_gene: .; CDR3nt: TGTGCCACCAGCAGAGGAGGTTACAGGCGACTCGAGACCCAGTACTTC; CDR3aa: CATSRGGYRRLETQYF
v_gene: TRBV7-8; abundance: .; j_gene: TRBJ1-1; d_gene: .; CDR3nt: TGTGCCAGCAGCTTAACACATCCAGGGGACACTGAAGCTTTCTTT; CDR3aa: CASSLTHPGDTEAFF
v_gene: TRBV5-1; abundance: few; j_gene: TRBJ1-1; d_gene: .; CDR3nt: TGCGCCAGCAGCTTGGCTCCGGGAATATCGGGGAACACTGAAGCTTTCTTT; CDR3aa: CASSLAPGISGNTEAFF
v_gene: TRBV27; abundance: few; j_gene: TRBJ1-5; d_gene: TRBD1; CDR3nt: TGTGCCAGCAGTAGGATACAGGGGGGTCAGCCCCAGCATTTT; CDR3aa: CASSRIQGGQPQHF
v_gene: TRBV7-9; abundance: once; j_gene: TRBJ1-1; d_gene: .; CDR3nt: TGTGCCAGCAGCTTAGTAGGGCCGGGGACTGAAGCTTTCTTT; CDR3aa: CASSLVGPGTEAFF
v_gene: TRBV5-5; abundance: .; j_gene: TRBJ1-2; d_gene: TRBD1; CDR3nt: TGTGCCAGCAGCAACGACAGGGGGCAGGATGGCTACACCTTC; CDR3aa: CASSNDRGQDGYTF
v_gene: TRBV5-1; abundance: .; j_gene: TRBJ2-1; d_gene: TRBD1; CDR3nt: TGCGCCAGCAGCCCGCCTATCCGGGACAGGAAAGACTCTCAAAACAATGAGCAGTTCTTC; CDR3aa: CASSPPIRDRKDSQNNEQFF
v_gene: TRBV28; abundance: .; j_gene: TRBJ2-7; d_gene: .; CDR3nt: TGTGCCAGCAGTCCTTATACCTACGAGCAGTACTTC; CDR3aa: CASSPYTYEQYF
v_gene: TRBV5-1; abundance: .; j_gene: TRBJ2-2; d_gene: .; CDR3nt: TGCGCCAGCAGCTATAGCCCCACCGGGGAGCTGTTTTTT; CDR3aa: CASSYSPTGELFF
v_gene: TRBV5-1; abundance: .; j_gene: TRBJ2-7; d_gene: TRBD2; CDR3nt: TGCGCCAGCAGCTTAGGAGGGACTAGCGGCCTTTGGGACTACGAGCAGTACTTC; CDR3aa: CASSLGGTSGLWDYEQYF
v_gene: TRBV6-2/TRBV6-3; abundance: .; j_gene: TRBJ2-3; d_gene: TRBD2; CDR3nt: TGTGCCAGCAGTTTCTGGACTAGCGGGAGCACAGATACGCAGTATTTT; CDR3aa: CASSFWTSGSTDTQYF
v_gene: TRBV5-1; abundance: .; j_gene: TRBJ2-1; d_gene: .; CDR3nt: TGCGCCAGCAGCCCTCGGGCGGGAACTACTGGGAATGAGCAGTTCTTC; CDR3aa: CASSPRAGTTGNEQFF
v_gene: TRBV6-1; abundance: .; j_gene: TRBJ2-3; d_gene: .; CDR3nt: TGTGCCAGCAGTGAACTCCGGGGAGATACGCAGTATTTT; CDR3aa: CASSELRGDTQYF
v_gene: TRBV25-1; abundance: .; j_gene: TRBJ2-3; d_gene: .; CDR3nt: TGTGCCAGCAGTCGGGGGTTAGATACGCAGTATTTT; CDR3aa: CASSRGLDTQYF
v_gene: TRBV4-1; abundance: .; j_gene: TRBJ2-3; d_gene: TRBD2; CDR3nt: TGCGCCAGCAGCCAAGATCGGCTAGCGGGCACCCGCACAGATACGCAGTATTTT; CDR3aa: CASSQDRLAGTRTDTQYF
v_gene: TRBV25-1; abundance: .; j_gene: TRBJ2-3; d_gene: .; CDR3nt: TGTGCCAGCAACCTTGACGGGGACATCGGTACGCAGTATTTT; CDR3aa: CASNLDGDIGTQYF
v_gene: TRBV9; abundance: .; j_gene: TRBJ1-5; d_gene: .; CDR3nt: TGTGCCAGCAGCGAAGGAGAGGGTTGGGGTCAGCCCCAGCATTTT; CDR3aa: CASSEGEGWGQPQHF
v_gene: TRBV4-3; abundance: .; j_gene: TRBJ2-1; d_gene: TRBD2; CDR3nt: TGCGCCAGCAGCCAAGGTTCAGGGACGGGGGGGGATGAGCAGTTCTTC; CDR3aa: CASSQGSGTGGDEQFF
v_gene: TRBV10-3; abundance: .; j_gene: TRBJ2-4; d_gene: TRBD1; CDR3nt: TGTGCCATCAGCCGGACAGGGGAGAGCGAAAACATTCAGTACTTC; CDR3aa: CAISRTGESENIQYF
v_gene: TRBV27; abundance: few; j_gene: TRBJ1-6; d_gene: .; CDR3nt: TGTGCCAGCAGTCCCTCGACTGTGAAGCCCCTCCACTTT; CDR3aa: CASSPSTVKPLHF
v_gene: TRBV7-9; abundance: .; j_gene: TRBJ2-1; d_gene: .; CDR3nt: TGTGCCAGCAGCCATCAAGGGGGCCTAGCGGGTTACAATGAGCAGTTCTTC; CDR3aa: CASSHQGGLAGYNEQFF
v_gene: TRBV4-2; abundance: few; j_gene: TRBJ1-6; d_gene: TRBD1; CDR3nt: TGTGCCAGCAGCCACCGGGACAGGGGGGATTCACCCCTCCACTTT; CDR3aa: CASSHRDRGDSPLHF
v_gene: TRBV6-4; abundance: .; j_gene: TRBJ2-2; d_gene: TRBD2; CDR3nt: TGTGCCAGCACCCGAGCGGGGGCGCGAAACACCGGGGAGCTGTTTTTT; CDR3aa: CASTRAGARNTGELFF
v_gene: TRBV10-3; abundance: .; j_gene: TRBJ2-5; d_gene: .; CDR3nt: TGTGCCATCAGTGGGGGCGGTGAAGAGACCCAGTACTTC; CDR3aa: CAISGGGEETQYF
v_gene: TRBV12-5; abundance: once; j_gene: TRBJ2-3; d_gene: TRBD2; CDR3nt: TGTGCTAGTGGTTTGGTAGGGACTAGCGGAACCACAGATACGCAGTATTTT; CDR3aa: CASGLVGTSGTTDTQYF
v_gene: TRBV10-3; abundance: .; j_gene: TRBJ2-5; d_gene: TRBD1; CDR3nt: TGTGCCACTTCGGACAGGCGGGAGACCCAGTACTTC; CDR3aa: CATSDRRETQYF